These 16 T cell receptor beta chains were all obtained from the same sample, sequenced in a study of blood T cell repertoires in COVID-19. Libraries were prepared by immunoSEQ multiplex PCR; TCRdb keeps only in-frame clonotypes and omits some of them. The sample shows around 50,000 clones, 80% to 90% of them seen only once. Sequenced material: peripheral blood. Receptors originate from a man aged 55 to 70 with acute or convalescent COVID-19.

The chain recombines TRBV6-5 with TRBJ2-1; D is undetermined. Per the germline V gene, CDR1 is MNHEY and CDR2 is SVGAGI. V lost 5 bases, J lost 7 bases, and 9 bases lay in between. CDR3 length equals 12 residues. Here the CDR3 reads CASSPTRNEQFF. The CDR3 DNA reads as TGTGCCAGCAGTCCCACGAGGAATGAGCAGTTCTTC.

This clone was detected once. Here the CDR3 reads CASGIQENTEAFF. The CDR3 DNA sequence: TGTGCCAGCGGCATACAGGAGAACACTGAAGCTTTCTTT. The rearrangement joins TRBV7-8 to TRBJ1-1; tentative D call: TRBD1 (5 bases). CDR3 length equals 13 residues. The germline gives CDR1 SGHVS, CDR2 FQNEAQ. The germline V and J ends were trimmed by 8 bases and 1 base, with 11 bases remaining between them.

The V call is TRBV5-5, the J call TRBJ1-1; D uncertain. The germline CDR1 and CDR2 sequences are SGHKS and YYEKEE (reference sequence). This CDR3 region has 16 residues. V lost 0 bases, J lost 0 bases, and 12 bases lay in between. The CDR3 bases are TGTGCCAGCAGCTTGGTAGTGCCTCCCATGAACACTGAAGCTTTCTTT. It codes for CASSLVVPPMNTEAFF.

V is TRBV6-5 and J is TRBJ2-1; the D gene is possibly TRBD1 (6 bases). CDR3 size: 13 residues. Trimming removed 6 bases at V and 4 bases at J, with 10 bases between. Germline V lookup: CDR1 MNHEY, CDR2 SVGAGI. The CDR3 DNA reads as TGTGCCAGCAGAACGACAGGTTACAATGAGCAGTTCTTC. This translates into CASRTTGYNEQFF.

This rearrangement joins TRBV27 to TRBJ2-7; the D gene is possibly TRBD2 (5 bases). The germline gives CDR1 MNHEY, CDR2 SMNVEV (reference sequence). The CDR3 is made up of 16 amino acids. The germline V and J ends were trimmed by 5 bases and 4 bases, with 21 bases remaining between them. In DNA, the CDR3 is TGTGCCAGCAGTCCTAGGTGGGGAGACCCCGGGTACGAGCAGTACTTC. Translation: CASSPRWGDPGYEQYF.

Here the CDR3 DNA reads TGTGCCAGCAGCCAAGTTAGGGGCGCAAGTTCACCCCTCCACTTT. Translated, it gives CASSQVRGASSPLHF. The chain carries TRBV14 and TRBJ1-6; a possible D gene is TRBD1 (5 bases). Germline assignment: CDR1 SGHDN and CDR2 FVKESK. The CDR3 has 15 amino acids. The V and J ends lost 1 base and 9 bases respectively, with 13 bases between them.

This chain uses TRBV28 with TRBJ1-5; TRBD1 matches 7 bases. The CDR3 is made up of 16 amino acids. Germline V gene data show CDR1 as MDHEN and CDR2 as SYDVKM. J lost 3 bases, V lost 5 bases, and 10 bases had no gene match. For the CDR3, the DNA is TGTGCCAGCAGTACGAGCTCCAGGGGGTACAATCAGCCCCAGCATTTT. Translating it yields CASSTSSRGYNQPQHF.

This clone was counted once. The V gene is TRBV11-2, the J gene TRBJ2-7; a possible D gene is TRBD2 (6 bases). The ends were cut back, 1 base at V and 3 bases at J, with 19 bases in the middle. Per germline, CDR1 SGHAT and CDR2 FQNNGV. This CDR3 is built from 17 residues. The DNA for the CDR3 is TGTGCCAGCAGCTTAGTGTTCGGAGGAGGGACGGGCTACGAGCAGTACTTC. The encoded protein is CASSLVFGGGTGYEQYF.

The chain couples TRBV6-4 to TRBJ1-1; D unresolved. The CDR3 is 12 residues long. V dropped 6 bases and J dropped 1 base, with 6 bases sitting between them. Germline V lookup: CDR1 MRHNA, CDR2 SNTAGT. In nucleotides, the CDR3 is TGTGCCAGCAGCTCAGAGAACACTGAAGCTTTCTTT. Translating it yields CASSSENTEAFF.

The chain joins TRBV5-5 to TRBJ2-5, with D uncertain. The CDR3 is 14 residues long. Trimming took off 1 base at V and 0 bases at J, with 7 bases between the two ends. Per the germline V gene, CDR1 is SGHKS and CDR2 is YYEKEE (reference sequence). Here the CDR3 DNA reads TGTGCCAGCAGCTTGCCCCGGGACCAAGAGACCCAGTACTTC. Residues: CASSLPRDQETQYF.

This clone has only a few counts. The chain couples TRBV7-2 to TRBJ2-4; TRBD1 agrees at 10 bases. V was clipped by 3 bases and J by 8 bases; unmatched bases: 7. The CDR3 runs to 15 residues. Germline CDR1 is SGHTA and CDR2 is FQGNSA. CDR3 bases: TGTGCCAGCAGCTTCGACAGGGGGCTAGGTGACATTCAGTACTTC. Residues: CASSFDRGLGDIQYF.

V gene TRBV25-1 combines with J gene TRBJ1-1; possible D gene TRBD1, 5 bases. V lost 3 bases, J lost 4 bases, and 9 bases lay in between. The germline CDR1 and CDR2 sequences are MGHDK and SYGVNS. This CDR3 is 13 amino acids long. DNA for the CDR3: TGTGCCAGCAGTGACGGGGGTCGCACTGAAGCTTTCTTT. It encodes CASSDGGRTEAFF. Full variable domain (missing parts from reference TRBV25-1 and TRBJ1-1): EADIYQTPRYLVIGTGKKITLECSQTMGHDKMYWYQQDPGMELHLIHYSYGVNSTEKGDLSSESTVSRIRTEHFPLTLESARPSHTSQYLCASSDGGRTEAFFGQGTRLTVV.

This clone was recorded only once. The rearrangement uses TRBV5-6 and TRBJ2-7; the match to TRBD2 covers 9 bases. The trim removed 0 bases at V and 6 bases at J, leaving 16 bases unmatched. The CDR3 is 18 amino acids. In germline, CDR1 is SGHDT, CDR2 YYEEEE. CDR3 sequence: CASSLAGRGGRASGEQYF. CDR3 DNA: TGTGCCAGCAGCTTGGCCGGTCGGGGCGGGAGGGCCTCGGGCGAGCAGTACTTC.

The chain has TRBV28 and TRBJ1-4; weak D call: TRBD1 (6 bases). CDR3 size: 14 residues. Per germline, CDR1 MDHEN and CDR2 SYDVKM. Trimming removed 5 bases at V and 4 bases at J, with 11 bases between. The CDR3 loop reads CASSAGTLNEKLFF. DNA of the CDR3: TGTGCCAGCAGTGCCGGGACACTTAATGAAAAACTGTTTTTT.

This chain connects TRBV6-6 to TRBJ1-2, with TRBD1 identical over 7 bases. The V gene's germline CDR1 is MNHNY and CDR2 SVGAGI (reference sequence). The CDR3 spans 14 residues. The V segment lost 0 bases and the J segment 7 bases; nucleotides outside the gene matches: 5. In nucleotides, the CDR3 is TGTGCCAGCAGTTACTCAATTACAGGGGTTGGCTACACCTTC. As protein: CASSYSITGVGYTF.

The CDR3 bases are TGTGCCAGCAGCCGACAGGGGGCGGTAGATACGCAGTATTTT. The encoded protein is CASSRQGAVDTQYF. The chain carries TRBV7-9 and TRBJ2-3; TRBD1 agrees at 10 bases. V dropped 5 bases and J dropped 5; count of bases not matched to a gene: 4. CDR1 is SEHNR and CDR2 is FQNEAQ in the germline V gene (reference sequence). CDR3 size: 14 residues.